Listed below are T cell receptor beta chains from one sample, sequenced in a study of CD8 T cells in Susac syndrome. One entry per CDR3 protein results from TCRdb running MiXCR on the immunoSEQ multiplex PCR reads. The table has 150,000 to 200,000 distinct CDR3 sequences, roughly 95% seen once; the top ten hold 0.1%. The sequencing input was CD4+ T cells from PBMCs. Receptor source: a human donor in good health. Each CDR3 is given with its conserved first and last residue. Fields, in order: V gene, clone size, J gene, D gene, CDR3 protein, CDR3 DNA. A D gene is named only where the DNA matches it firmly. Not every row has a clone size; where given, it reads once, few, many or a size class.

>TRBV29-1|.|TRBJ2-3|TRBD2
CSVREAGEGTDTQYF
TGCAGCGTTCGAGAGGCGGGAGAGGGGACAGATACGCAGTATTTT
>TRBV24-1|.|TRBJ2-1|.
CATSDGGRSNEQFF
TGTGCCACCAGTGATGGGGGTAGGAGCAATGAGCAGTTCTTC
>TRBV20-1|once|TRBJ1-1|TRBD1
CSASLTGPEAFF
TGCAGTGCTAGCCTGACAGGGCCTGAAGCTTTCTTT
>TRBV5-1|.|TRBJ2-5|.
CASRHEETQYF
TGCGCCAGCAGACATGAAGAGACCCAGTACTTC
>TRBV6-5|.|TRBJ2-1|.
CASSYVTGDEQFF
TGTGCCAGCAGTTACGTGACAGGAGATGAGCAGTTCTTC
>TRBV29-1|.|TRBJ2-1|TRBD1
CSVARGTGGNEQFF
TGCAGCGTTGCGAGGGGGACAGGGGGCAATGAGCAGTTCTTC
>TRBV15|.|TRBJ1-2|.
CATESGTRNYGYTF
TGTGCCACGGAGTCCGGGACCCGAAACTATGGCTACACCTTC
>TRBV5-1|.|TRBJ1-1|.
CASSLSWGTNTEAFF
TGCGCCAGCAGCTTGTCTTGGGGCACCAACACTGAAGCTTTCTTT
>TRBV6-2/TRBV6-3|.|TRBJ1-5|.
CASRTGGVQPQHF
TGTGCCAGCAGGACAGGAGGTGTTCAGCCCCAGCATTTT
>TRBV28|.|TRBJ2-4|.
CASSLLGLAKNIQYF
TGTGCCAGCAGTTTACTTGGTTTAGCCAAAAACATTCAGTACTTC
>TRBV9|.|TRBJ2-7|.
CASSRVDFGFSEQYF
TGTGCCAGCAGCCGCGTGGACTTTGGGTTTAGCGAGCAGTACTTC
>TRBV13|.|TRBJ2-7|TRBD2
CASSPQREGRYEQYF
TGTGCCAGCAGCCCTCAGCGGGAGGGCCGGTACGAGCAGTACTTC
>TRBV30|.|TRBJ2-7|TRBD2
CAWSLSGGYEQYF
TGTGCCTGGAGTTTAAGCGGGGGCTACGAGCAGTACTTC
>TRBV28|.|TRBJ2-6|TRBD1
CAPNRDRAFSGANVLTF
TGTGCCCCCAATAGGGACAGGGCCTTCTCTGGGGCCAACGTCCTGACTTTC
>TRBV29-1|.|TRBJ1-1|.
CSVPPTPGAFF
TGCAGCGTACCCCCGACCCCAGGGGCTTTCTTT
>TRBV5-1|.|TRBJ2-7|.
CASSWGGNEQYF
TGCGCCAGCAGCTGGGGAGGCAACGAGCAGTACTTC
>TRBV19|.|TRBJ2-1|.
CASSLHYEQFF
TGTGCCAGTAGTCTGCACTATGAGCAGTTCTTC
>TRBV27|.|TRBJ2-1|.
CASSTRPRREQFF
TGTGCCAGCAGTACGCGACCCCGCAGAGAGCAGTTCTTC
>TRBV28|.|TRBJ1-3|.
CASRDSGNTIYF
TGTGCCAGCAGGGATTCCGGAAACACCATATATTTT
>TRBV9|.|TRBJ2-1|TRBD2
CASSVVSSGVNNEQFF
TGTGCCAGCAGCGTAGTGTCTAGCGGGGTAAACAATGAGCAGTTCTTC
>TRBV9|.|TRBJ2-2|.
CASSTPGELFF
TGTGCCAGCAGCACACCCGGGGAGCTGTTTTTT
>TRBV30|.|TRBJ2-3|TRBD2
CAWTGLAGATDTQYF
TGTGCCTGGACCGGACTAGCGGGAGCGACAGATACGCAGTATTTT
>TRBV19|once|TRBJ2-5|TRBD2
CASKTSGRRETQYF
TGTGCCAGCAAGACTAGCGGGAGACGAGAGACCCAGTACTTC
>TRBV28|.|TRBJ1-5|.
CASSLIRNSNQPQHF
TGTGCCAGCAGTTTAATTCGGAATAGCAATCAGCCCCAGCATTTT
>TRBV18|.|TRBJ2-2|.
CASSPRTEYTGELFF
TGTGCCAGCTCACCTAGGACGGAGTACACCGGGGAGCTGTTTTTT
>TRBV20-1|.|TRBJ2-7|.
CSARDRDYEQYF
TGCAGTGCTAGAGACAGGGACTACGAGCAGTACTTC
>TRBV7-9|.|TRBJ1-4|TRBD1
CASSSGQGQNEKLFF
TGTGCCAGCAGCTCCGGACAGGGACAAAATGAAAAACTGTTTTTT
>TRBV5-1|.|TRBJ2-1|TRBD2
CASSRNSGSNEQFF
TGCGCCAGCAGCCGCAATAGCGGGAGCAATGAGCAGTTCTTC
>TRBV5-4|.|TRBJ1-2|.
CASSYAEYGYTF
TGTGCCAGCAGCTACGCTGAATATGGCTACACCTTC
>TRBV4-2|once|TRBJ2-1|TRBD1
CASSQGQGANEQFF
TGTGCCAGCAGCCAGGGACAGGGGGCTAATGAGCAGTTCTTC
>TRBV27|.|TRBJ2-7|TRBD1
CASRRQGPYEQYF
TGTGCCAGCAGAAGACAGGGTCCCTACGAGCAGTACTTC
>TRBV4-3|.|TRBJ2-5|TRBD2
CASSPRTSQETQYF
TGCGCCAGCAGCCCCAGGACTAGCCAAGAGACCCAGTACTTC
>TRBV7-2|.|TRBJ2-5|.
CASSAMGGQETQYF
TGTGCCAGCAGCGCGATGGGCGGCCAAGAGACCCAGTACTTC
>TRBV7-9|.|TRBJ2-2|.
CASSLAAANTGELFF
TGTGCCAGCAGCTTAGCCGCCGCGAACACCGGGGAGCTGTTTTTT
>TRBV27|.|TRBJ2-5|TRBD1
CASSWDRETQYF
TGTGCCAGCAGTTGGGACAGAGAGACCCAGTACTTC
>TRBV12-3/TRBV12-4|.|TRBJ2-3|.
CASQRRTDTQYF
TGTGCAAGCCAGCGGCGGACAGATACGCAGTATTTT
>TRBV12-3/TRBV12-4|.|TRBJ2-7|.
CASLGGDKSYEQYF
TGTGCCAGCCTGGGGGGGGACAAGTCCTACGAGCAGTACTTC
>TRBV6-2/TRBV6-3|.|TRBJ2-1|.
CASSYNPGATYNEQFF
TGTGCCAGCAGTTATAATCCGGGAGCAACATACAATGAGCAGTTCTTC
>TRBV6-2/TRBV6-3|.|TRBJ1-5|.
CATSQRGQPQHF
TGTGCTACCTCCCAGAGGGGCCAGCCCCAGCATTTT
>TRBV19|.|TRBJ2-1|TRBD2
CASSILQRGSYNEQFF
TGTGCCAGTAGTATTCTTCAGCGGGGATCCTACAATGAGCAGTTCTTC
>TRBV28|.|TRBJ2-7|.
CASSAPGRGSYEQYF
TGTGCCAGCAGTGCCCCAGGTAGGGGATCCTACGAGCAGTACTTC
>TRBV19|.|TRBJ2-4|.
CASSMPGLKNIQYF
TGTGCCAGTAGTATGCCGGGACTCAAAAACATTCAGTACTTC
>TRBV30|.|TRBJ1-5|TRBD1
CAWGRGTGDQPQHF
TGTGCCTGGGGTCGCGGGACAGGAGACCAGCCCCAGCATTTT
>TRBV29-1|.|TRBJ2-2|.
CSVAPPPGGGSTGELFF
TGCAGCGTTGCCCCCCCGCCGGGGGGCGGGAGCACCGGGGAGCTGTTTTTT
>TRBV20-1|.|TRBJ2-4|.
CSAREPPTPLHF
TGCAGTGCTAGAGAGCCCCCTACCCCTCTGCACTTC